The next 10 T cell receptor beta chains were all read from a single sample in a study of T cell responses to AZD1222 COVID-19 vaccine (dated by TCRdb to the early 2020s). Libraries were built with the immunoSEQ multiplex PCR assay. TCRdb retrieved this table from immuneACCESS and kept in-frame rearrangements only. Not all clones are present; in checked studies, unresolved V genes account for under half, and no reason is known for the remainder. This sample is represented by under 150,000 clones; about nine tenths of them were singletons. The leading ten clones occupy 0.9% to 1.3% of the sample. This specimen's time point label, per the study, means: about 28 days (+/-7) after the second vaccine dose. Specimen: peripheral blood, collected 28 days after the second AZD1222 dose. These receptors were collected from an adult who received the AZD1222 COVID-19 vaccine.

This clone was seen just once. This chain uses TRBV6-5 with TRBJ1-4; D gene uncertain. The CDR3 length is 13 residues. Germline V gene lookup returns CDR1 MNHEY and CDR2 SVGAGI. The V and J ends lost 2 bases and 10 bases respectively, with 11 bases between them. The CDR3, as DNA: TGTGCCAGCAGTTACCCCGACCGAACAAAACTGTTTTTT. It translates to CASSYPDRTKLFF.

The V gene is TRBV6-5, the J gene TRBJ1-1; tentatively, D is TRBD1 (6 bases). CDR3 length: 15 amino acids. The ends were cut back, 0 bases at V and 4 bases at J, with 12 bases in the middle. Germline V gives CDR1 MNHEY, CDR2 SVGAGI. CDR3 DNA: TGTGCCAGCAGTTACTCGATAACAGGGAGCACTGAAGCTTTCTTT. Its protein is CASSYSITGSTEAFF.

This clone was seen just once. Here the CDR3 reads CASSTLSGSRYNEQFF. CDR3 nucleotides: TGTGCCAGCAGCACACTTAGCGGGAGTCGCTACAATGAGCAGTTCTTC. This rearrangement joins TRBV7-2 to TRBJ2-1, with 9 bases aligning to TRBD2. CDR1 is SGHTA, CDR2 FQGNSA, per germline. With V trimmed by 5 bases and J by 3 bases, 8 bases remained unmatched. There are 16 residues in the CDR3. The full variable domain, completed using reference TRBV7-2 and TRBJ2-1, is GAGVSQSPSNKVTEKGKDVELRCDPISGHTALYWYRQSLGQGLEFLIYFQGNSAPDKSGLPSDRFSAERTGGSVSTLTIQRTQQEDSAVYLCASSTLSGSRYNEQFFGPGTRLTVL.

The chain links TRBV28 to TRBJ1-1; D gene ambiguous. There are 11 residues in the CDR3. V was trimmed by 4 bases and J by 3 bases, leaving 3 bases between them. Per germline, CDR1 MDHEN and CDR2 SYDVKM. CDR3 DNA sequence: TGTGCCAGCAGTTGGGACACTGAAGCTTTCTTT. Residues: CASSWDTEAFF.

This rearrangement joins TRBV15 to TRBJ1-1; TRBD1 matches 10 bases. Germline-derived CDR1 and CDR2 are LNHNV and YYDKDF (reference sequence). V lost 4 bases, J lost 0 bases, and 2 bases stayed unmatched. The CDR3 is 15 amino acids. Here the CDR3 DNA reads TGTGCCACCAGCAAGGACAGGGGGATGAACACTGAAGCTTTCTTT. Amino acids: CATSKDRGMNTEAFF.

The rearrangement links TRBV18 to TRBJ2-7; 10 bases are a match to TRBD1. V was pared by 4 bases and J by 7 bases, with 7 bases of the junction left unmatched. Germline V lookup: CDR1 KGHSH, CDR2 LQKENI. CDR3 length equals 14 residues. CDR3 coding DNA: TGTGCCAGCTCACTTGGGACAGGGGCACGGGAGCAGTACTTC. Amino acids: CASSLGTGAREQYF. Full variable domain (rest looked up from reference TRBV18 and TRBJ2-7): NAGVMQNPRHLVRRRGQEARLRCSPMKGHSHVYWYRQLPEEGLKFMVYLQKENIIDESGMPKERFSAEFPKEGPSILRIQQVVRGDSAAYFCASSLGTGAREQYFGPGTRLTVT.

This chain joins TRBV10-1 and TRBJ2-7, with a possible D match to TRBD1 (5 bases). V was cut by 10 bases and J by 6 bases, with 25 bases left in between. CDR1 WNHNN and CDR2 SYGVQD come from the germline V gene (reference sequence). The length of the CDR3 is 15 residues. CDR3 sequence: CATRPLGDRDPEQYF. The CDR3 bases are TGCGCCACCAGGCCCCTCGGTGACAGAGATCCCGAGCAGTACTTC.

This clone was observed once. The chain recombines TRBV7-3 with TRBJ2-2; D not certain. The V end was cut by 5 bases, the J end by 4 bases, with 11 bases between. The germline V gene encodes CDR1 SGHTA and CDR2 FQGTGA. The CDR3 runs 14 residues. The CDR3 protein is CASSPLGVTGELFF. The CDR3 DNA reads TGTGCCAGCAGCCCGCTCGGCGTCACCGGGGAGCTGTTTTTT.

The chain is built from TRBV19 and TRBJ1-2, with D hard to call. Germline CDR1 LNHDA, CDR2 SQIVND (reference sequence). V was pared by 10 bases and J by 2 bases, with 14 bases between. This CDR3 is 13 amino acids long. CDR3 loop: CATTESGNYGYTF. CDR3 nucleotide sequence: TGTGCCACTACGGAGAGCGGAAACTATGGCTACACCTTC.

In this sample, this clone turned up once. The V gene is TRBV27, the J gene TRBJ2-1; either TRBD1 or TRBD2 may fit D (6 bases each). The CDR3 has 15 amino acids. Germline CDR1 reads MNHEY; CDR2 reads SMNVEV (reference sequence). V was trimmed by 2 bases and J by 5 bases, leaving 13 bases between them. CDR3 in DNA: TGTGCCAGCAGTTTACTGGGGGGCTTTGACAATGAGCAGTTCTTC. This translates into CASSLLGGFDNEQFF.